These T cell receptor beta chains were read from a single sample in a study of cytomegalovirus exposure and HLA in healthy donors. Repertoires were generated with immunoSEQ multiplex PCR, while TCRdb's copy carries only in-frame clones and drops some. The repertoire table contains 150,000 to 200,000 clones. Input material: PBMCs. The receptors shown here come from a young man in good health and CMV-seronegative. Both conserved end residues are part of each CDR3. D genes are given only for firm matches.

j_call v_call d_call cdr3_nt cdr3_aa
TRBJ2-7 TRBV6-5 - TGTGCCAGCACCACCCCCGGGGTACGCTCCTACGAGCAGTACTTC CASTTPGVRSYEQYF
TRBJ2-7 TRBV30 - TGTGCCTGGAGTGTAACCGGGAGCGTTCTCTACGAGCAGTACTTC CAWSVTGSVLYEQYF
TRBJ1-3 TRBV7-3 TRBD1 TGTGCCAGCAGCCCTATGGGACAGGGGAATGGAAACACCATATATTTT CASSPMGQGNGNTIYF
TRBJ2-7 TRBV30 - TGTGCCTGGAGTGTACTGAATTACGAGCAGTACTTC CAWSVLNYEQYF
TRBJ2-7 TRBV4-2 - TGTGCCAGCAGCCAGAGGGGGACTACCTCCTACGAGCAGTACTTC CASSQRGTTSYEQYF
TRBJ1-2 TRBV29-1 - TGCAGCGTTGAGGCAGGGCCAGTCTATGGCTACACCTTC CSVEAGPVYGYTF
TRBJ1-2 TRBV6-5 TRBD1 TGTGCCAGCAGTTCTCGGACAGGGAACTATGGCTACACCTTC CASSSRTGNYGYTF
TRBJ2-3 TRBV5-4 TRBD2 TGTGCCAGCAGCTTGTTTCTAGCGGGAGTGGTAGATACGCAGTATTTT CASSLFLAGVVDTQYF
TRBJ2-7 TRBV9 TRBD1 TGTGCCAGCAGCGTTCACGGACAGGGGGAGTACGAGCAGTACTTC CASSVHGQGEYEQYF
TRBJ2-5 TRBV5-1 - TGCGCCAGCAGCTTTGTTAGCCTCCAAGAGACCCAGTACTTC CASSFVSLQETQYF
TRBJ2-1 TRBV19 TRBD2 TGTGCCAGTAGTGCCGGGACTAGCGGGAGTGTCCAGTTCTTC CASSAGTSGSVQFF
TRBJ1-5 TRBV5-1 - TGCGCCAGCAGCTTGGGAGACATTAGCAATCAGCCCCAGCATTTT CASSLGDISNQPQHF
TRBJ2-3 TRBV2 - TGTGCCACCGCGCAGGGGAGGGCGACAGATACGCAGTATTTT CATAQGRATDTQYF
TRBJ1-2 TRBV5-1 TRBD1 TGCGCCAGCAGCTTGGCCTGGGACAGGGGCTATGGCTACACCTTC CASSLAWDRGYGYTF
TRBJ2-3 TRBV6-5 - TGTGCCAGCAGTTACTCGGGCGGGCTGGGGTCAGATACGCAGTATTTT CASSYSGGLGSDTQYF
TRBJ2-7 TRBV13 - TGTGCCAGCAGCTTCGCAGGTCCCTACGAGCAGTACTTC CASSFAGPYEQYF
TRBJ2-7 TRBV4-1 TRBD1 TGCGCCAGCAGCAAGGGACAGGAAACCTACGAGCAGTACTTC CASSKGQETYEQYF
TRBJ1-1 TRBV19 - TGTGCCAGTAGTTGGGGGGGAACTGAAGCTTTCTTT CASSWGGTEAFF
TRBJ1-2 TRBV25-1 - TGTGCCAGCAGTGAAATGTCCTCGGGCTATGGCTACACCTTC CASSEMSSGYGYTF
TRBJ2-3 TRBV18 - TGTGCCAGCTCACCGTCGCGAAGCACAGATACGCAGTATTTT CASSPSRSTDTQYF
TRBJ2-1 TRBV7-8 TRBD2 TGTGCCAGCAGCCCAACTAGCGGGAGGGTCTATGAGCAGTTCTTC CASSPTSGRVYEQFF
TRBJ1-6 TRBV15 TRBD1 TGTGCCACCAGCAGTGGAGGGGACAGCTCTTCACCCCTCCACTTT CATSSGGDSSSPLHF
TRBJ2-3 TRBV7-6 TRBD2 TGTGCCAGCAGCTCTAGCGGATCCAGCACAGATACGCAGTATTTT CASSSSGSSTDTQYF
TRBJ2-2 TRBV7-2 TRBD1 TGTGCCAGCAGATTTGGCCGGACAGGAGACACCGGGGAGCTGTTTTTT CASRFGRTGDTGELFF
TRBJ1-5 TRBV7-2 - TGTGCCAGCAGCTTAGCGCCGGGTAATCAGCCCCAGCATTTT CASSLAPGNQPQHF
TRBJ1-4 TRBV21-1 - TGTGCCAGCAGCCAATGGACAGGAGTTAATGAAAAACTGTTTTTT CASSQWTGVNEKLFF
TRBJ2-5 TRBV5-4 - TGTGCCAGCAGCTTAACTATAGGGGACCAAGAGACCCAGTACTTC CASSLTIGDQETQYF
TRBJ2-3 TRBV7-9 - TGTGCCAGCAGCCAACCCCAGGCTAGCACAGATACGCAGTATTTT CASSQPQASTDTQYF
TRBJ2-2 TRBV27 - TGTGCCAGCAGTGCCTTCGGAGCGGCCGGGGAGCTGTTTTTT CASSAFGAAGELFF
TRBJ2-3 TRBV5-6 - TGTGCCAGCAGCTCCCCCCCTACGGATACGCAGTATTTT CASSSPPTDTQYF
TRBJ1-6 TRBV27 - TGTGCCAGCAGGCCGGGACTGAGGAATTCACCCCTCCACTTT CASRPGLRNSPLHF
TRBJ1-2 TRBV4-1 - TGCGCCAGCAGCCAAGATTTTGGCCGTGGCTACACCTTC CASSQDFGRGYTF
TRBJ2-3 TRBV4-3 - TGCGCCAGCAGCCAAGATCCTTACAGCTCTAGCACAGATACGCAGTATTTT CASSQDPYSSSTDTQYF
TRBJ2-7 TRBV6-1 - TGTGCCAGCAGTGGTTCAGGGTCGGGGGACGAGCAGTACTTC CASSGSGSGDEQYF
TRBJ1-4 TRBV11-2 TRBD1 TGTGCCAGCAGCTTTCAAGGGACAGATACAACTAATGAAAAACTGTTTTTT CASSFQGTDTTNEKLFF
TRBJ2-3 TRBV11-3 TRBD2 TGTGCCAGCAGCTTAGGAGGTCTAGCGGGTAGTGTGACGCAGTATTTT CASSLGGLAGSVTQYF
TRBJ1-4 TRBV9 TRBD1 TGTGCCAGCAGCAGACAGGGGGCGAATGAAAAACTGTTTTTT CASSRQGANEKLFF
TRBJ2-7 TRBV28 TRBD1 TGTGCCAGCAGTCCCAACCCGGGACAGGGGGCCTACGAGCAGTACTTC CASSPNPGQGAYEQYF
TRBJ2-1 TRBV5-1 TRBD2 TGCGCCAGCAGCTCTGGACTAGCGGGAGTCTACAATGAGCAGTTCTTC CASSSGLAGVYNEQFF
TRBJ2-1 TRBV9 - TGTGCCAGCAGCGTAGGTCCTAACTCCTACAATGAGCAGTTCTTC CASSVGPNSYNEQFF
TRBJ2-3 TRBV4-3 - TGCGCCAGCAGCCAAGCGGCAAGGGACTTTAGCACAGATACGCAGTATTTT CASSQAARDFSTDTQYF
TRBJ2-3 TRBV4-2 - TGTGCCAGCAGCCAAGACCCCCCAGCGGTAACTAGCACAGATACGCAGTATTTT CASSQDPPAVTSTDTQYF
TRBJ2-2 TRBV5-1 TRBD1 TGCGCCAGCACCGACAGGGGGCTATCGGGGGAGCTGTTTTTT CASTDRGLSGELFF
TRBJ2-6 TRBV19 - TGTGCCAGTAGTGCGGTACTACAGGGACGTCAGAGCTCTGGGGCCAACGTCCTGACTTTC CASSAVLQGRQSSGANVLTF
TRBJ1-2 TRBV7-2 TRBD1 TGTGCCAGCAGCTCTCCTCGGGTAGGGGACAGGGGGATGGGCTATGGCTACACCTTC CASSSPRVGDRGMGYGYTF
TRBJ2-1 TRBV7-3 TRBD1 TGTGCCAGCAGCTCGGGGGTCGGACAGGGCTACAATGAGCAGTTCTTC CASSSGVGQGYNEQFF
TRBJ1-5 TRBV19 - TGTGCCAGTAGTATAGTTCGGACTGAATTTAGCAATCAGCCCCAGCATTTT CASSIVRTEFSNQPQHF
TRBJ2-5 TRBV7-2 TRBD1 TGTGCCAGCAGCCACCGGGACAGGGAAGTCGGGACCCAGTACTTC CASSHRDREVGTQYF
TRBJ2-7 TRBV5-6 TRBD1 TGTGCCAGCAGCGCTAGGACAGGGTACTACGAGCAGTACTTC CASSARTGYYEQYF
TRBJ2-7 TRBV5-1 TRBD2 TGCGCCAGCAGCCCTGGGGCAGCGGGAGGGCCCCACGAGCAGTACTTC CASSPGAAGGPHEQYF
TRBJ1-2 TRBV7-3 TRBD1 TGTGCCAGCAGCTTAGGTCCAGGGGGCCTTGGCTACACCTTC CASSLGPGGLGYTF
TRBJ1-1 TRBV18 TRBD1 TGTGCCAGCTCACAGACAGGGGAAGCTTTCTTT CASSQTGEAFF
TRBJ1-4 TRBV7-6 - TGTGCCAGCAGCTTAGGCCCGGGGGTTAATGAAAAACTGTTTTTT CASSLGPGVNEKLFF
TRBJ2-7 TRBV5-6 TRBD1 TGTGCCAGCAGGTCACAGGGGGCTTCCTACGAGCAGTACTTC CASRSQGASYEQYF
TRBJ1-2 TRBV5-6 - TGTGCCAGCAGCTTCCCGGGACGGGGGGCGGCTGGCTACACCTTC CASSFPGRGAAGYTF